Listed below are T cell receptor beta chains from one sample, sequenced in a study of post-analysis software for immune sequencing data. One entry per CDR3 protein results from TCRdb running MiXCR on the PCR reads. The table records 750,000 to 900,000 distinct CDR3 sequences, 46% of them present only once. Sequencing was performed on blood. These receptors were collected from a girl aged 5 to 17 with multiple sclerosis. The CDR3 runs from the conserved cysteine through the conserved F or W. The D gene is left open where the match is weak. Where a row states a size, it is once, few, many or the class of an expanded clone; other rows omit it.

J | D | V | size | DNA | CDR3
TRBJ2-4 | TRBD1 | TRBV2 | NA | TGTGCCAGCAGTGAGGGGACAGATAGAGGATCACAGTACTTC | CASSEGTDRGSQYF
TRBJ2-3 | NA | TRBV6-1 | NA | TGTGCCAGCAGTGAAGGACAGCGGTCGTGGGATACGCAGTATTTT | CASSEGQRSWDTQYF
TRBJ2-1 | NA | TRBV11-3 | NA | TGTGCCAGCAGCTTAGGGGCAGCGGACTCCTACAATGAGCAGTTCTTC | CASSLGAADSYNEQFF
TRBJ1-2 | TRBD1 | TRBV12-3/TRBV12-4 | few | TGTGCCAGCAGTTCAGGGGGCGGAGGCTACACCTTC | CASSSGGGGYTF
TRBJ2-1 | NA | TRBV5-4 | NA | TGTGCCAGCAGCCTACCTGTTGGGGGAAGCAACAATGAGCAGTTCTTC | CASSLPVGGSNNEQFF
TRBJ1-4 | NA | TRBV11-2 | NA | TGTGCCAGCAGCTCTCCGGGAGTAGCTAATGAAAAACTGTTTTTT | CASSSPGVANEKLFF
TRBJ2-7 | NA | TRBV29-1 | few | TGCAGTGTTGCCGGCAGGGACGAGCAGTACTTC | CSVAGRDEQYF
TRBJ2-7 | NA | TRBV7-6 | many | TGTGCCAGCGGGGCTGGGTCCTACGAGCAGTACTTC | CASGAGSYEQYF
TRBJ1-5 | NA | TRBV6-6 | NA | TGTGCCAGCGGGTACAGCCTCAATCAGCCCCAGCATTTT | CASGYSLNQPQHF
TRBJ1-1 | NA | TRBV28 | NA | TGTGCCAGCAGTTTGGCCGGGGGATGGACTGAAGCTTTCTTT | CASSLAGGWTEAFF
TRBJ1-5 | NA | TRBV28 | few | TGTGCCAGCAGTTTGTGGCAGAGCAATCAGCCCCAGCATTTT | CASSLWQSNQPQHF
TRBJ2-1 | NA | TRBV20-1 | NA | TGCAGTGCTTCGTGGAACAATGAGCAGTTCTTC | CSASWNNEQFF
TRBJ1-1 | NA | TRBV6-5 | NA | TGTGCCAGCAGTCGCATCGGAAACACTGAAGCTTTCTTT | CASSRIGNTEAFF
TRBJ2-1 | TRBD2 | TRBV29-1 | NA | TGCAGCGTTGAAGGACTCGGGGGGGACAATGGGCAGTTCTTC | CSVEGLGGDNGQFF
TRBJ2-7 | NA | TRBV7-3 | NA | TGTGCCAGCAGCTTAAGGGAGTTCCAGCCGGGAGTTTACGAGCAGTACTTC | CASSLREFQPGVYEQYF
TRBJ2-7 | TRBD1 | TRBV7-9 | NA | TGTGCCAGCAGCCCGGACAGGGACTCCTACGAGCAGTACTTC | CASSPDRDSYEQYF
TRBJ2-2 | NA | TRBV28 | NA | TGTGCCAGCAGTTTTGTAGCGAACACCGGGGAGCTGTTTTTT | CASSFVANTGELFF
TRBJ1-2 | NA | TRBV6-5 | NA | TGTGCCAGCAGTTACTCGAATGCGGGCTACACCTTC | CASSYSNAGYTF
TRBJ2-7 | NA | TRBV20-1 | NA | TGCAGTGCTAGAGTGGTCAGTCGCGAGCAGTACTTC | CSARVVSREQYF
TRBJ2-7 | NA | TRBV7-3 | NA | TGTGCCAGCAGCTTAGCCCTAGCGCCGACCTACGAGCAGTACTTC | CASSLALAPTYEQYF
TRBJ2-4 | TRBD2 | TRBV6-6 | few | TGTGCCAGCAGTTACGAGGCGGGAGGGTCAAAAAACATTCAGTACTTC | CASSYEAGGSKNIQYF
TRBJ2-1 | TRBD2 | TRBV12-3/TRBV12-4 | NA | TGTGCCAGCAGGATTGAAGGGAGGGCAATTCGGAATGAGCAGTTCTTC | CASRIEGRAIRNEQFF
TRBJ2-3 | TRBD1 | TRBV19 | NA | TGTGCCAGTACCTCACCCTTTGCGGACAGGGTCCCAGATACGCAGTATTTT | CASTSPFADRVPDTQYF
TRBJ1-2 | NA | TRBV29-1 | few | TGCAGCGTTGAAGATGGGAACAGGAACTATGGCTACACCTTC | CSVEDGNRNYGYTF
TRBJ1-1 | NA | TRBV5-5 | few | TGTGCCAGCAGCTTGTGGAGTTACACTGAAGCTTTCTTT | CASSLWSYTEAFF
TRBJ2-7 | TRBD1 | TRBV20-1 | NA | TGCAGTGCGCCTCCGACAGGGACCTACGAGCAGTACTTC | CSAPPTGTYEQYF
TRBJ2-1 | TRBD2 | TRBV4-3 | NA | TGCGCCAGCAGCCAAGGTCGGCGCGGGAGTCTCGGGAATGAGCAGTTCTTC | CASSQGRRGSLGNEQFF
TRBJ2-3 | TRBD2 | TRBV5-1 | few | TGCGCCAGCAGCTACGGACTAGCGGGAGTGGGAGATACGCAGTATTTT | CASSYGLAGVGDTQYF
TRBJ2-1 | TRBD2 | TRBV5-1 | once | TGCGCCAGCAGCTTGGCTCCCGCGGGAGCCTCCTACAATGAGCAGTTCTTC | CASSLAPAGASYNEQFF
TRBJ2-3 | TRBD2 | TRBV20-1 | NA | TGCAGTGCTAGAGATTGGGGAAGTGGCGGGAGGCCAGATACGCAGTATTTT | CSARDWGSGGRPDTQYF
TRBJ1-2 | TRBD1 | TRBV7-9 | few | TGTGCCAGCAGCTTAGAAGTATCCGGGACAGGGACTTCTGAGGGGTATGGCTACACCTTC | CASSLEVSGTGTSEGYGYTF
TRBJ1-1 | NA | TRBV29-1 | NA | TGCAGCGTTCGCCTTGGGGGGGCTTACACTGAAGCTTTCTTT | CSVRLGGAYTEAFF
TRBJ2-7 | TRBD2 | TRBV4-2 | NA | TGTGCCAGCAGCCAAGAACAGACTAGCGGTCCCTACGAGCAGTACTTC | CASSQEQTSGPYEQYF
TRBJ2-3 | TRBD2 | TRBV7-2 | NA | TGTGCCAGCAGCTTTAGCGGGAGGTCCGCAGATGCGCAGTATTTT | CASSFSGRSADAQYF
TRBJ2-3 | NA | TRBV24-1 | NA | TGTGCCACCAGTGATGGGGGACACCACACAGATACGCAGTATTTT | CATSDGGHHTDTQYF
TRBJ2-5 | NA | TRBV20-1 | few | TGCAGTGCGTATCAGGGTGTGTGGGAGACCCAGTACTTC | CSAYQGVWETQYF
TRBJ2-7 | TRBD2 | TRBV11-3 | few | TGTGCCAGCAGCTTAGTTGGGGGACTAGAGTCCGAGCAGTACTTC | CASSLVGGLESEQYF
TRBJ2-1 | TRBD2 | TRBV6-2/TRBV6-3 | NA | TGTGCCAGCAGCCGGCGAGCGGGAGCCCTGTACAATGAGCAGTTCTTC | CASSRRAGALYNEQFF
TRBJ1-2 | NA | TRBV15 | few | TGTGCCACCAGCAGAGGAGGCCGGGGCCCACTCGGCTATGGCTACACCTTC | CATSRGGRGPLGYGYTF
TRBJ2-4 | NA | TRBV27 | NA | TGTGCCAGCAGTCCAGGGGGGACGGTGATTCAGTACTTC | CASSPGGTVIQYF
TRBJ2-1 | NA | TRBV12-3/TRBV12-4 | NA | TGTGCCAGCAGTTTAGGTCTCGGGCGTCAGAATGAGCAGTTCTTC | CASSLGLGRQNEQFF
TRBJ2-7 | TRBD2 | TRBV10-2 | few | TGCGCTTGTGGTACTAGCGGCTACGAGCAGTACTTC | CACGTSGYEQYF
TRBJ1-6 | TRBD1 | TRBV28 | NA | TGTGCCAGCAGTCCACTGGACAGGGGAGTAGTTAATTCACCCCTCCACTTT | CASSPLDRGVVNSPLHF
TRBJ2-6 | NA | TRBV29-1 | many | TGCAGCGTAGACAGTGGTGGTGGGGCCAACGTCCTGACTTTC | CSVDSGGGANVLTF
TRBJ1-2 | TRBD1 | TRBV29-1 | few | TGCAGCGTGACAGACAGGGGAGGTGGCTACACCTTC | CSVTDRGGGYTF
TRBJ2-2 | NA | TRBV20-1 | few | TGCAGTGCTAGCGGAGTAAACACCGGGGAGCTGTTTTTT | CSASGVNTGELFF
TRBJ2-3 | TRBD2 | TRBV4-3 | many | TGCGCCAGCAGCCAAGAAATAGCGGGAGATGGTACAGATACGCAGTATTTT | CASSQEIAGDGTDTQYF
TRBJ2-1 | NA | TRBV13 | NA | TGTGCCAGCACGTGGATAGCCGGCTACAATGAGCAGTTCTTC | CASTWIAGYNEQFF
TRBJ2-5 | TRBD1 | TRBV7-2 | NA | TGTGCCAGCAGCTACCTGACAGGGCCGGAAGAGACCCAGTACTTC | CASSYLTGPEETQYF
TRBJ2-1 | NA | TRBV10-3 | NA | TGTGCCATCAGTGGGCGGAATGGGGCGGCGTTCTACAATGAGCAGTTCTTC | CAISGRNGAAFYNEQFF
TRBJ2-1 | TRBD1 | TRBV20-1 | NA | TGCAGTGCTAGAGATCAGGGGGCAATCAATGAGCAGTTCTTC | CSARDQGAINEQFF
TRBJ2-6 | NA | TRBV29-1 | NA | TGCAGCGCAAGGACACTCTCTGGGGCCAACGTCCCGACTTTC | CSARTLSGANVPTF
TRBJ1-5 | TRBD1 | TRBV19 | NA | TGTGCCAGTAGTATATGGAACAGGGGGGATCAGCCCCAGCATTTT | CASSIWNRGDQPQHF
TRBJ2-5 | NA | TRBV4-3 | NA | TGCGCCAGCAGCCAAGAATTGTTCCGGGAGACCCAGTACTTC | CASSQELFRETQYF